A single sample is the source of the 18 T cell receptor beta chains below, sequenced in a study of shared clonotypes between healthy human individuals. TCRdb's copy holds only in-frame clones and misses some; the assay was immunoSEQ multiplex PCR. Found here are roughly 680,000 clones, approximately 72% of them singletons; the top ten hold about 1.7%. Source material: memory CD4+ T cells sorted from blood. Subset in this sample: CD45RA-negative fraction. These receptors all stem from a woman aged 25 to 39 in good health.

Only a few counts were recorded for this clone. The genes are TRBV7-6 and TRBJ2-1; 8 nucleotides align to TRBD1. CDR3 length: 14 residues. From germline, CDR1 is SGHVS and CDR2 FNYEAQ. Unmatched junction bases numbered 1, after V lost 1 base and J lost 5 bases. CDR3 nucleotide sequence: TGTGCCAGCAGCTTAGACAGGGGGGACAATGAGCAGTTCTTC. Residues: CASSLDRGDNEQFF.

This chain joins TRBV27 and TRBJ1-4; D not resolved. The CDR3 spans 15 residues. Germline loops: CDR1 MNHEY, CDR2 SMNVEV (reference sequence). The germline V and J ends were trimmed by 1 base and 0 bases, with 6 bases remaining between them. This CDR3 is CASSLFGATNEKLFF. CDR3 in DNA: TGTGCCAGCAGTTTATTTGGCGCAACTAATGAAAAACTGTTTTTT. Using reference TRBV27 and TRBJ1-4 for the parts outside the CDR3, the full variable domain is EAQVTQNPRYLITVTGKKLTVTCSQNMNHEYMSWYRQDPGLGLRQIYYSMNVEVTDKGDVPEGYKVSRKEKRNFPLILESPSPNQTSLYFCASSLFGATNEKLFFGSGTQLSVL.

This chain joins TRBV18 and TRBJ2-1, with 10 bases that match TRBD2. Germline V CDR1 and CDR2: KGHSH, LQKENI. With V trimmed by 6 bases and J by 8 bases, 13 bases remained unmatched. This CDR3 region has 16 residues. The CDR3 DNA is TGTGCCAGCTCCCCAGGACTAGCGGCGAGGGGCGATGAGCAGTTCTTC. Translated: CASSPGLAARGDEQFF.

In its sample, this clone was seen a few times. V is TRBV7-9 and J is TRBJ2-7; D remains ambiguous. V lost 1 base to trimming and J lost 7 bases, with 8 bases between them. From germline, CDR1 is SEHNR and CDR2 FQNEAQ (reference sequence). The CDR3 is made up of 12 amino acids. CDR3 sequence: CASSLDLMEQYF. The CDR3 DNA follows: TGTGCCAGCAGCTTAGACCTGATGGAGCAGTACTTC. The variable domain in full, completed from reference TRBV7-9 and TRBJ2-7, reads DTGVSQNPRHKITKRGQNVTFRCDPISEHNRLYWYRQTLGQGPEFLTYFQNEAQLEKSRLLSDRFSAERPKGSFSTLEIQRTEQGDSAMYLCASSLDLMEQYFGPGTRLTVT.

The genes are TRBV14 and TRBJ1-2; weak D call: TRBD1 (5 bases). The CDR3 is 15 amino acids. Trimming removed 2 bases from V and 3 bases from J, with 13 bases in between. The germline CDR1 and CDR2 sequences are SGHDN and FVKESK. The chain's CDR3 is CASSQFLQGYYGYTF. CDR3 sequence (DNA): TGTGCCAGCAGCCAATTCCTCCAGGGTTACTATGGCTACACCTTC.

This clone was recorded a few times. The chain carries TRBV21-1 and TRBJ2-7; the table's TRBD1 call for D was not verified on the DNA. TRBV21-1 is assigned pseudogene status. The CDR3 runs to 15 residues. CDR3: CASSKLLGTDYEQYF. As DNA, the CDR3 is TGTGCCAGCAGCAAACTACTAGGGACAGACTACGAGCAGTACTTC.

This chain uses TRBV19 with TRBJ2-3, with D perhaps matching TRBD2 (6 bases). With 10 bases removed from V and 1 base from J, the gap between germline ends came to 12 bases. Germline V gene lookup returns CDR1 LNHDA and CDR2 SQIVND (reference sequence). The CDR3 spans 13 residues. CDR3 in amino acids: CATKASGTDTQYF. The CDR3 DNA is TGTGCCACCAAGGCTAGCGGCACAGATACGCAGTATTTT.

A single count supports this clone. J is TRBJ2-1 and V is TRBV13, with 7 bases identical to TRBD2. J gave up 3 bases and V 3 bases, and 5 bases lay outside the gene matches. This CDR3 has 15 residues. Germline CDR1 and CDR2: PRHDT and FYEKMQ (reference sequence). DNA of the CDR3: TGTGCCAGCAGCTTCAGGACTAGTGACTACAATGAGCAGTTCTTC. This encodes CASSFRTSDYNEQFF.

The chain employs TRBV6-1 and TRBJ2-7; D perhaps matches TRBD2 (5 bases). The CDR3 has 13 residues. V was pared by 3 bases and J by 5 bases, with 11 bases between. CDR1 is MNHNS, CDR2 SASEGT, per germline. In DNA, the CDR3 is TGTGCCAGCAGTGAGTCTAGCCTCCACGAGCAGTACTTC. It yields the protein CASSESSLHEQYF.

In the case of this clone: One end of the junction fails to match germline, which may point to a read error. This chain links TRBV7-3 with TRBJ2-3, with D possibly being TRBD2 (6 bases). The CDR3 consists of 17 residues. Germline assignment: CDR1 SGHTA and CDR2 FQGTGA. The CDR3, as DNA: TGTGCCAGCAGCCTAACCCTTCCACCGGGGGACTGGGATACGCAGTATTTT. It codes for CASSLTLPPGDWDTQYF. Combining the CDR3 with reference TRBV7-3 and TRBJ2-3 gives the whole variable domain GAGVSQTPSNKVTEKGKYVELRCDPISGHTALYWYRQSLGQGPEFLIYFQGTGAADDSGLPNDRFFAVRPEGSVSTLKIQRTERGDSAVYLCASSLTLPPGDWDTQYFGPGTRLTVL.

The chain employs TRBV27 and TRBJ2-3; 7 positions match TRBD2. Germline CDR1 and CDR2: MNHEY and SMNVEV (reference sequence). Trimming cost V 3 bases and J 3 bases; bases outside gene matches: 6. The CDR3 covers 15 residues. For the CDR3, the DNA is TGTGCCAGCAGTTTTGACGGGGAGGGTACAGATACGCAGTATTTT. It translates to CASSFDGEGTDTQYF.

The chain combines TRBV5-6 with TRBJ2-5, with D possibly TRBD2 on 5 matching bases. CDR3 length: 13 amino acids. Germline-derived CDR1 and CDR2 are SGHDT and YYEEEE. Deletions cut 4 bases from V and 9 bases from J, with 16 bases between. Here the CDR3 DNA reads TGTGCCAGCAGCCTTGAGATTGGAGCGGCCCAGTACTTC. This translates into CASSLEIGAAQYF.

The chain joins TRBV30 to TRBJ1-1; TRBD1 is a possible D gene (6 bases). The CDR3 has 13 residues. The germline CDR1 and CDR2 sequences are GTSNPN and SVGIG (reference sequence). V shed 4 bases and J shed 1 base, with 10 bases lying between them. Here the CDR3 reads CAWTGGGNTEAFF. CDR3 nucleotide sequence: TGTGCCTGGACGGGGGGCGGGAACACTGAAGCTTTCTTT. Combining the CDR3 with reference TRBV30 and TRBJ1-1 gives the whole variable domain SQTIHQWPATLVQPVGSPLSLECTVEGTSNPNLYWYRQAAGRGLQLLFYSVGIGQISSEVPQNLSASRPQDRQFILSSKKLLLSDSGFYLCAWTGGGNTEAFFGQGTRLTVV.

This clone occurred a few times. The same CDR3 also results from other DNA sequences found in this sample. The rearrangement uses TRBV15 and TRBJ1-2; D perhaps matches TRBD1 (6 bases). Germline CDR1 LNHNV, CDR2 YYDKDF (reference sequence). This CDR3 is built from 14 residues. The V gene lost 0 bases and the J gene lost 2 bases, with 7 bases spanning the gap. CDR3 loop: CATSRETGNYGYTF. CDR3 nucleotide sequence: TGTGCCACCAGCAGAGAGACAGGCAACTATGGCTACACCTTC.

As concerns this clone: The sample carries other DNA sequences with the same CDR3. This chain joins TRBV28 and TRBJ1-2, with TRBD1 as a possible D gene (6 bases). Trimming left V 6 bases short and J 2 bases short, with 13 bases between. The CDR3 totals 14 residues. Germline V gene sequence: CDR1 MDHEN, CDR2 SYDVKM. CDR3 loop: CASSLTRGNYGYTF. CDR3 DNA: TGTGCCAGCAGCCTGACCAGGGGAAACTATGGCTACACCTTC.

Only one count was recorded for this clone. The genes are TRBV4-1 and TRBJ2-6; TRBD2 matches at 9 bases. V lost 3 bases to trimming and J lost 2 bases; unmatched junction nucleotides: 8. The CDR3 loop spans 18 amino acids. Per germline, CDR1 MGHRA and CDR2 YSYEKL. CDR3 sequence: CASSHGGIAGAGANVLTF. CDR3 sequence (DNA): TGCGCCAGCAGCCACGGAGGGATAGCGGGAGCTGGGGCCAACGTCCTGACTTTC.

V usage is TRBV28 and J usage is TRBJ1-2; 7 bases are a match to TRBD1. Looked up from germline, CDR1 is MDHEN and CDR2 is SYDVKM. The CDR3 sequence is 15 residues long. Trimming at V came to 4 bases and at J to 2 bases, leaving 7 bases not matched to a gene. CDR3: CASSSKSTGNYGYTF. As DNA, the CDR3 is TGTGCCAGCAGTTCAAAATCGACAGGGAACTATGGCTACACCTTC.

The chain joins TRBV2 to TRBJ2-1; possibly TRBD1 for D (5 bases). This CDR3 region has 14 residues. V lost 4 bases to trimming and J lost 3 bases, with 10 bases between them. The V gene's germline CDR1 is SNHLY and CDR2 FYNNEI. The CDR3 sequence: CASSGTKDYNEQFF. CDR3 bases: TGTGCCAGCAGTGGGACAAAAGACTACAATGAGCAGTTCTTC.